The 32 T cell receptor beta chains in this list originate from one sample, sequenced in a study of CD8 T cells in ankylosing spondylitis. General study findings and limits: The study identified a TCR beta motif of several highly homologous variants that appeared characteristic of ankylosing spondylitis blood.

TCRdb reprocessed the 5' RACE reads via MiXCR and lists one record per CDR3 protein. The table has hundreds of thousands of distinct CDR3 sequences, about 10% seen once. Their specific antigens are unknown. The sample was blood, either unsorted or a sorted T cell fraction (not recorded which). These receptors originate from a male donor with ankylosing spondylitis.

The CDR3 here is CSARDGKRQEGKLFF. CDR3 in DNA: TGCAGTGCTAGAGATGGGAAGAGACAGGAGGGAAAACTGTTTTTT. The chain uses TRBV20-1 and TRBJ1-4; D might be TRBD1 (6 bases). Germline CDR1 reads DFQATT; CDR2 reads SNEGSKA (reference sequence). The CDR3 extends over 15 amino acids. Trimming took off 0 bases at V and 10 bases at J, with 18 bases between the two ends.

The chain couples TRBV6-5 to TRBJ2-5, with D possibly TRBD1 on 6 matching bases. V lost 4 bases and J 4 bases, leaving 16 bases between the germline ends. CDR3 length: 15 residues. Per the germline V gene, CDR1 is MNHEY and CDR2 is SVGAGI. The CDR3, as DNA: TGTGCCAGCAGTTTCTCCGGGGAAGGGGGAGAGACCCAGTACTTC. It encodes CASSFSGEGGETQYF.

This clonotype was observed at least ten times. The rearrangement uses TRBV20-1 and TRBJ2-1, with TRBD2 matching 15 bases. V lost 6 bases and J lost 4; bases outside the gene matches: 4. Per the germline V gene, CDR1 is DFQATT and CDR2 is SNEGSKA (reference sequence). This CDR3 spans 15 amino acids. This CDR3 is CSATGTSGRYNEQFF. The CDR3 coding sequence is TGCAGTGCCACCGGGACTAGCGGGAGGTACAATGAGCAGTTCTTC.

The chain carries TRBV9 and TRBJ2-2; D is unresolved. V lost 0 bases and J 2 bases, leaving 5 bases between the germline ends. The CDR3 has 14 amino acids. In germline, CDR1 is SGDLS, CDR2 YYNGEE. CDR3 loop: CASSVVSNTGELFF. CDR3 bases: TGTGCCAGCAGCGTAGTCAGCAACACCGGGGAGCTGTTTTTT. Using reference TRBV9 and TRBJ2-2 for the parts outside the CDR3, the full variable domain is DSGVTQTPKHLITATGQRVTLRCSPRSGDLSVYWYQQSLDQGLQFLIQYYNGEERAKGNILERFSAQQFPDLHSELNLSSLELGDSALYFCASSVVSNTGELFFGEGSRLTVL.

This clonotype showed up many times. This chain's CDR3 is CASSPWRKGEQFF. Here the CDR3 DNA reads TGTGCCAGCAGCCCCTGGCGAAAGGGTGAGCAGTTCTTC. The rearrangement links TRBV27 to TRBJ2-1; D unclear. CDR1 and CDR2 from the germline V gene are MNHEY and SMNVEV (reference sequence). This CDR3 is 13 amino acids long. V shed 6 bases and J shed 9 bases, with 15 bases lying between them.

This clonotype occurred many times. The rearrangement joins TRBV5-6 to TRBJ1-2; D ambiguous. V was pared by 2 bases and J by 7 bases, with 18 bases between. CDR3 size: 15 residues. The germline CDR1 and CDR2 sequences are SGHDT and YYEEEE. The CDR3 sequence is CASSFTGLHTRGYTF. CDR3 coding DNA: TGTGCCAGCAGCTTTACGGGTCTCCACACTCGTGGCTACACCTTC.

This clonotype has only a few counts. This CDR3 reads CASSGLGTVSYEQYF. The CDR3 coding sequence is TGTGCCAGCAGTGGCCTCGGGACTGTCTCCTACGAGCAGTACTTC. This rearrangement joins TRBV25-1 to TRBJ2-7, with a weak D call TRBD2 (6 bases). The V and J ends lost 4 bases and 0 bases respectively, with 13 bases between them. CDR1 MGHDK and CDR2 SYGVNS come from the germline V gene. The CDR3 contains 15 residues.

CDR3 region: CASSYSLSVNTEAFF. CDR3 nucleotides: TGTGCCAGCAGTTACTCGTTGAGCGTAAACACTGAAGCTTTCTTT. This chain connects TRBV6-5 to TRBJ1-1; no clear D gene. V dropped 0 bases and J dropped 2 bases, with 10 bases sitting between them. The CDR3 totals 15 residues. Looked up from germline, CDR1 is MNHEY and CDR2 is SVGAGI.

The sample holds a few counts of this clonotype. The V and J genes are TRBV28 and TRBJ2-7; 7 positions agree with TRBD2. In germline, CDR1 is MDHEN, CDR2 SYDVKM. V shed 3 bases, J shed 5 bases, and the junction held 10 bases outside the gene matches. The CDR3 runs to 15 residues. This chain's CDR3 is CASSFDPGTKDEQYF. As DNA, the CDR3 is TGTGCCAGCAGTTTTGATCCCGGGACTAAAGACGAGCAGTACTTC.

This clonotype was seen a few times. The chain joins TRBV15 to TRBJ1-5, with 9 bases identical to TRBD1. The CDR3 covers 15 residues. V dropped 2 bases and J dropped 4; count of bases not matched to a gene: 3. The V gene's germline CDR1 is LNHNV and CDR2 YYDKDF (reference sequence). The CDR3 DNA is TGTGCCACCAGCAGAAGCGGGACAGGGAATCAGCCCCAGCATTTT. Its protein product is CATSRSGTGNQPQHF.

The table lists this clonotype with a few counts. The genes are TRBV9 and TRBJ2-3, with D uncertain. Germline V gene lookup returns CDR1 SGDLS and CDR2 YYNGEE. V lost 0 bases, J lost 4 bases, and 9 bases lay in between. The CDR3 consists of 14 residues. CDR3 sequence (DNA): TGTGCCAGCAGCGTAGGGGAATGGGCAGATACGCAGTATTTT. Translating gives CASSVGEWADTQYF.

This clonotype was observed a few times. The CDR3 DNA is TGTGCCAGCAGCTTTGAGGTTCCCACAGATACGCAGTATTTT. This codes for CASSFEVPTDTQYF. The chain uses TRBV5-5 and TRBJ2-3; no clear D gene. Looked up from germline, CDR1 is SGHKS and CDR2 is YYEKEE (reference sequence). The CDR3 totals 14 residues. Deletions cut 2 bases from V and 2 bases from J, with 9 bases between.

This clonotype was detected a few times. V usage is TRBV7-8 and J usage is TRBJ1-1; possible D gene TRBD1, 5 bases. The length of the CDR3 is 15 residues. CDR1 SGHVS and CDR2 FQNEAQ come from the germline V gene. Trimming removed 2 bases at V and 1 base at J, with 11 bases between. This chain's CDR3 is CASSLMGGTNTEAFF. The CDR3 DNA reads TGTGCCAGCAGCTTAATGGGAGGGACGAACACTGAAGCTTTCTTT.

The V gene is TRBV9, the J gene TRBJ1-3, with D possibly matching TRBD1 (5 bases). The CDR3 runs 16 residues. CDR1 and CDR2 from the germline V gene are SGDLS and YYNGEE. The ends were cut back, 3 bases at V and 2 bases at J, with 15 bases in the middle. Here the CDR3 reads CASSDQQEHTGNTIYF. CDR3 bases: TGTGCCAGCAGCGACCAACAGGAACATACTGGAAACACCATATATTTT.

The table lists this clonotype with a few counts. CDR3 amino acids: CASSPGTGVNTGELFF. The CDR3, as DNA: TGTGCCAGCTCACCAGGAACGGGAGTGAACACCGGGGAGCTGTTTTTT. V usage is TRBV18 and J usage is TRBJ2-2; a possible D gene is TRBD2 (6 bases). Germline V gene lookup returns CDR1 KGHSH and CDR2 LQKENI. CDR3 length: 16 residues. Trimming removed 2 bases from V and 1 base from J, with 11 bases in between. The entire variable domain, with the rest obtained from reference TRBV18 and TRBJ2-2, is as follows: NAGVMQNPRHLVRRRGQEARLRCSPMKGHSHVYWYRQLPEEGLKFMVYLQKENIIDESGMPKERFSAEFPKEGPSILRIQQVVRGDSAAYFCASSPGTGVNTGELFFGEGSRLTVL.

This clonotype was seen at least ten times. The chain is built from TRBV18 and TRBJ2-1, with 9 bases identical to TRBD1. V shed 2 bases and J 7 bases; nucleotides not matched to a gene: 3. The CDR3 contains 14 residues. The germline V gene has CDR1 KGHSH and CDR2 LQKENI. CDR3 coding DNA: TGTGCCAGCTCACCAGGGACAGGGCTGAATGAGCAGTTCTTC. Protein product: CASSPGTGLNEQFF.

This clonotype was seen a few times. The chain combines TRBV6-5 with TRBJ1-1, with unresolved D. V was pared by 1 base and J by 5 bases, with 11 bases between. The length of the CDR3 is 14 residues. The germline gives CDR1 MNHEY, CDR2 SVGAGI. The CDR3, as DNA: TGTGCCAGCAGTTACTATGGGGAAGGGACTGAAGCTTTCTTT. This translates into CASSYYGEGTEAFF.

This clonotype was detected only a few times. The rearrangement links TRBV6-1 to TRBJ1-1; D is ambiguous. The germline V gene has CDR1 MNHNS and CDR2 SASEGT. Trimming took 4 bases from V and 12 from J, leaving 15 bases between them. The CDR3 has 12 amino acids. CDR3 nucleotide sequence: TGTGCCAGCAGTGGCGCAGCAGCGAAGACTTTCTTT. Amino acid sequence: CASSGAAAKTFF.

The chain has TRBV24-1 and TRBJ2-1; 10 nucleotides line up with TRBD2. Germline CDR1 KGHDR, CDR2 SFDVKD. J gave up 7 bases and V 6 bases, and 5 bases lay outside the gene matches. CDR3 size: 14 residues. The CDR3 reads CATSMSGRGNEQFF. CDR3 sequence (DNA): TGTGCCACCAGTATGAGCGGGAGGGGGAATGAGCAGTTCTTC.

CDR3 loop: CASSLAIQSSYEQYF. The CDR3 nucleotides are TGTGCCAGCAGCTTAGCAATTCAAAGCTCCTACGAGCAGTACTTC. This rearrangement joins TRBV7-2 to TRBJ2-7; unclear D gene. CDR1 is SGHTA and CDR2 is FQGNSA in the germline V gene. The V end lost 0 bases, the J end lost 0 bases, and 9 bases lay between the germline ends. This CDR3 spans 15 amino acids.

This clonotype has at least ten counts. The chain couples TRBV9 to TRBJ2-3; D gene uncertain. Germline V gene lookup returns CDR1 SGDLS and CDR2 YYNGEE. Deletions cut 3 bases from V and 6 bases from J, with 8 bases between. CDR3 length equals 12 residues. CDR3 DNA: TGTGCCAGCAGCGCTCTCTGGGATACGCAGTATTTT. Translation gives CASSALWDTQYF.

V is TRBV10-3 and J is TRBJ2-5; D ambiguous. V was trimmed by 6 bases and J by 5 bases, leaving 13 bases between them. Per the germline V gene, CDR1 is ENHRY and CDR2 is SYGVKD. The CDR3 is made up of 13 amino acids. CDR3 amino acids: CAISRASGETQYF. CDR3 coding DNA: TGTGCCATCAGCCGGGCTTCTGGGGAGACCCAGTACTTC.

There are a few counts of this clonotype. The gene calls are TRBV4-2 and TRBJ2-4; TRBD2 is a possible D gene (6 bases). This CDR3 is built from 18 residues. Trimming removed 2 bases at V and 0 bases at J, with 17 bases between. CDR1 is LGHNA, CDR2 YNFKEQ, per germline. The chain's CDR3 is CASSQYVRGMTAKNIQYF. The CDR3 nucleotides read TGTGCCAGCAGCCAATACGTACGGGGGATGACAGCCAAAAACATTCAGTACTTC.

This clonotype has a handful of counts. This chain's CDR3 is CASSYRVHYGYTF. The CDR3 nucleotides are TGTGCCAGCAGCTACAGGGTTCACTATGGCTACACCTTC. The rearrangement joins TRBV6-5 to TRBJ1-2; the D gene is possibly TRBD1 (6 bases). The CDR3 spans 13 residues. The V gene lost 6 bases and the J gene lost 3 bases, with 11 bases spanning the gap. The germline CDR1 and CDR2 sequences are MNHEY and SVGAGI.

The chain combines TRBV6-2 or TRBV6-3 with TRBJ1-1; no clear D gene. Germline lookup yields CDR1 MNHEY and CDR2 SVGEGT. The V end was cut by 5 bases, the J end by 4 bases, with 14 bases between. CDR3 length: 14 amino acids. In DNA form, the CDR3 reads TGTGCCAGCAGTCCTATTTTATGGGGCACTGAAGCTTTCTTT. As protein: CASSPILWGTEAFF.

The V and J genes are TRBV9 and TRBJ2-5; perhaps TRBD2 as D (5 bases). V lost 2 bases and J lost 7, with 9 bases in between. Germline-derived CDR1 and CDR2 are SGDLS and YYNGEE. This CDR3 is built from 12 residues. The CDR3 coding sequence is TGTGCCAGCAGCGTTGGTGAGGGGACCCAGTACTTC. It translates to CASSVGEGTQYF.

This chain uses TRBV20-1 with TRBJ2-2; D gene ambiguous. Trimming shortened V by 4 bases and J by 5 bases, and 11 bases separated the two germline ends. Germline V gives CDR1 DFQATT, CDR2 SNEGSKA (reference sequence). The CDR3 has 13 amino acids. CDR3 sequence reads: CSATRSRTGELFF. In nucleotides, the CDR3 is TGCAGTGCTACCAGGAGCAGGACCGGGGAGCTGTTTTTT.

This CDR3 is CASRLAGVRTDTQYF. The CDR3 nucleotides are TGTGCCAGCAGGCTAGCGGGAGTACGCACAGATACGCAGTATTTT. This chain links TRBV7-2 with TRBJ2-3, with 10 bases matching TRBD2. From germline, CDR1 is SGHTA and CDR2 FQGNSA. CDR3 size: 15 residues. The V and J ends lost 6 bases and 1 base, in that order; junction bases with no gene match: 4.

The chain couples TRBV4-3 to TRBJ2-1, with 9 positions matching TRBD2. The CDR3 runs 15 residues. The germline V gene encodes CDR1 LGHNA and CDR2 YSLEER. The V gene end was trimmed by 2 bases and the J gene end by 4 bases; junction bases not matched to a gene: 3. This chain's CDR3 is CASSQIAGEYNEQFF. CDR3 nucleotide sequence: TGCGCCAGCAGCCAAATAGCGGGGGAATACAATGAGCAGTTCTTC.

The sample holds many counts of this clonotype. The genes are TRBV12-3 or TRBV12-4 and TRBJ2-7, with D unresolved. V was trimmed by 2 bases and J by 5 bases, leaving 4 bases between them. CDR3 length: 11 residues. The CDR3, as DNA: TGTGCCAGCAGTTTATTTCACGAGCAGTACTTC. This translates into CASSLFHEQYF.

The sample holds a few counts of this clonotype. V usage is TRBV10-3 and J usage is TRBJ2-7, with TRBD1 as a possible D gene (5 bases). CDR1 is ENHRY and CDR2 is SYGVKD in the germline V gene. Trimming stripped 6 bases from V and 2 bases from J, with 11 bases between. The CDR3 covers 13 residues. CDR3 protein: CAISPQDAYEQYF. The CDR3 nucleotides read TGTGCCATCAGCCCACAGGATGCCTACGAGCAGTACTTC.

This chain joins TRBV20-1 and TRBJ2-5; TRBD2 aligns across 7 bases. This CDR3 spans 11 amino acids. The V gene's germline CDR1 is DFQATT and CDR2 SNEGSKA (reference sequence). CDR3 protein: CRSSGQETQYF. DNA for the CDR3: TGCAGGTCTAGCGGCCAAGAGACCCAGTACTTC.